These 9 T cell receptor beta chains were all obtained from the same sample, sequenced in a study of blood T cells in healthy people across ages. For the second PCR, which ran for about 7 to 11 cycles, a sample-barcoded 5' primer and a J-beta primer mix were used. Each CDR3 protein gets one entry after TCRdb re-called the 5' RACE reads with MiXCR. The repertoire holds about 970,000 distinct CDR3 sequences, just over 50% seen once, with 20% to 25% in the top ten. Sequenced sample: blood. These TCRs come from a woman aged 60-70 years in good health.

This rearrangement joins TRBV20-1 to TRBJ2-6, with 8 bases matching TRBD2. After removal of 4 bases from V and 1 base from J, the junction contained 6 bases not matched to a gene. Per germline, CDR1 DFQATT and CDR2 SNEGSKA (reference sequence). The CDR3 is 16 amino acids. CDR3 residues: CSANPGGVSGANVLTF. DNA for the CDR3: TGCAGTGCTAACCCGGGAGGGGTGTCTGGGGCCAACGTCCTGACTTTC.

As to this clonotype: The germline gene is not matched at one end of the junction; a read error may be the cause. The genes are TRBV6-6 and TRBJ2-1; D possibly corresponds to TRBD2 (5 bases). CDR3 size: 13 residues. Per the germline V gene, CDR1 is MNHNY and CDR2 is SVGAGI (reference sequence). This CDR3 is CTSRLSENNEQFF. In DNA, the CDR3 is TGTACCAGCAGACTTAGCGAAAACAATGAGCAGTTCTTC.

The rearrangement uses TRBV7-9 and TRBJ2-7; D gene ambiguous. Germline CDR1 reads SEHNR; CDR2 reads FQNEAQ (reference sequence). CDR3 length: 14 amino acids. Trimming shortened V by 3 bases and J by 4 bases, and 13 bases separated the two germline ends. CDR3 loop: CASSFSGPAYEQYF. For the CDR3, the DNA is TGTGCCAGCAGCTTTAGTGGACCCGCTTACGAGCAGTACTTC.

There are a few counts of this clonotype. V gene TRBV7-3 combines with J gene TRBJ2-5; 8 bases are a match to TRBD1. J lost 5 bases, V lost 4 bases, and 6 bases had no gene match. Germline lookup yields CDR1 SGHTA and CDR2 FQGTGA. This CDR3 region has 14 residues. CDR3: CASSWTGLGETQYF. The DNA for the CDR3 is TGTGCCAGCAGCTGGACAGGGTTGGGTGAGACCCAGTACTTC.

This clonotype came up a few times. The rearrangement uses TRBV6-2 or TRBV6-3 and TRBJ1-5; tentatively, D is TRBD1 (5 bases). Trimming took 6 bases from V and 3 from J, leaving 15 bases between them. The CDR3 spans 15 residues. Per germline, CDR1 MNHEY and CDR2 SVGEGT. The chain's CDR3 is CASRQTGPPNQPQHF. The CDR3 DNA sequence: TGTGCCAGCAGACAAACAGGCCCTCCCAATCAGCCCCAGCATTTT.

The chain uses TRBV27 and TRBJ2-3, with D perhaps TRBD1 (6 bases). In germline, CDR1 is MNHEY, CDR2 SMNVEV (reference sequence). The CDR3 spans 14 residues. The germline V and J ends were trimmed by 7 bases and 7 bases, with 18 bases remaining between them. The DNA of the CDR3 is TGTGCCAGCAACCTTAGAGGGGGATTCCATACGCAGTATTTT. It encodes CASNLRGGFHTQYF.

The CDR3 here is CNAKGQSNYGYTF. CDR3 DNA: TGCAATGCCAAAGGACAGTCCAACTATGGCTACACCTTC. The chain is built from TRBV20-1 and TRBJ1-2; D might be TRBD1 (6 bases). The CDR3 has 13 amino acids. Germline values: CDR1 DFQATT, CDR2 SNEGSKA (reference sequence).

The CDR3 nucleotides read TGCAGTGCTCGCAGGGGCAGCACAGATACGCAGTATTTT. It yields the protein CSARRGSTDTQYF. The rearrangement uses TRBV20-1 and TRBJ2-3, with a possible D match to TRBD1 (6 bases). CDR1 is DFQATT, CDR2 SNEGSKA, per germline (reference sequence). The germline V and J ends were trimmed by 5 bases and 0 bases, with 9 bases remaining between them. The CDR3 loop spans 13 amino acids.

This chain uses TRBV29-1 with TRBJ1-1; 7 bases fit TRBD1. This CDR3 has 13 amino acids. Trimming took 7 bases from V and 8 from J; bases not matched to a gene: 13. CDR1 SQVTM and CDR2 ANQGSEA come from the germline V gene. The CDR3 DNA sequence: TGCAGCGCGAGGGACAGCCCCTATCTAGAAGCTTTCTTT. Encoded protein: CSARDSPYLEAFF.